The rows below give T cell receptor beta chains drawn from one sample of a study of pediatric ulcerative colitis. TCRdb's table, derived via immunoSEQ multiplex PCR, lists solely in-frame clones and lacks some. The table shows about 64,000 clones, with about nine tenths occurring only once. The sample taken for sequencing was blood. The receptor source for this set is a boy younger than 18 with severe ulcerative colitis. Both conserved end residues are part of each CDR3. A D gene is named only where the DNA matches it firmly. Size values are once, few and many counts, or a class for expanded clones, and some rows have none.

>.|TRBV6-5|TRBJ2-6|.
CASRNGHVLTF
TGTGCCAGCAGAAACGGACACGTCCTGACTTTC
>.|TRBV11-3|TRBJ1-1|.
CASSLDPADTEAFF
TGTGCCAGCAGCTTAGATCCGGCAGACACTGAAGCTTTCTTT
>few|TRBV25-1|TRBJ1-2|TRBD1
CASSEGRDRGGYTF
TGTGCCAGCAGTGAAGGGCGGGACAGGGGTGGCTACACCTTC
>once|TRBV4-3|TRBJ2-7|.
CASSQDRGPSYEQYF
TGCGCCAGCAGCCAAGATCGGGGGCCTTCCTACGAGCAGTACTTC
>.|TRBV30|TRBJ2-5|.
CAWSDEQGSETQYF
TGTGCCTGGAGTGATGAACAGGGCTCGGAGACCCAGTACTTC
>.|TRBV10-3|TRBJ2-1|.
CAISATGEAYNEQFF
TGTGCCATCAGCGCCACGGGGGAAGCTTACAATGAGCAGTTCTTC
>.|TRBV7-2|TRBJ2-2|TRBD2
CASSLGLAGVWELFF
TGTGCCAGCAGCTTGGGACTAGCGGGAGTATGGGAGCTGTTTTTT
>.|TRBV7-9|TRBJ1-3|.
CASSPTSSGNTIYF
TGTGCCAGCAGCCCTACCAGCTCTGGAAACACCATATATTTT
>.|TRBV4-1|TRBJ2-1|TRBD2
CASSQDPLAGNEQFF
TGCGCCAGCAGCCAAGATCCCCTAGCGGGCAATGAGCAGTTCTTC
>.|TRBV5-8|TRBJ2-3|TRBD2
CASSLGLAGNTDTQYF
TGTGCCAGCAGCCTGGGACTAGCGGGGAACACAGATACGCAGTATTTT